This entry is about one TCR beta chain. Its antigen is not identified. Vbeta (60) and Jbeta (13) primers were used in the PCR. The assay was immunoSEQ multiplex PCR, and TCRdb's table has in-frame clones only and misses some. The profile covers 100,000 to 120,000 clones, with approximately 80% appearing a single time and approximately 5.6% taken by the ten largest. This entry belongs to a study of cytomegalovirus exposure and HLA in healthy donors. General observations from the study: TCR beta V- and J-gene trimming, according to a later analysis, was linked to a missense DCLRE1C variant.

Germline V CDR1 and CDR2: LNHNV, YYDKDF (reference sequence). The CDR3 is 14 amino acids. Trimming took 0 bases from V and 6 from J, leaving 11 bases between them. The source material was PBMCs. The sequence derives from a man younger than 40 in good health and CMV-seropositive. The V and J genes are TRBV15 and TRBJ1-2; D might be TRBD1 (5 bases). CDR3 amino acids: CATSREKVQDGYTF. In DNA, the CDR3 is TGTGCCACCAGCAGAGAGAAAGTACAGGATGGCTACACCTTC.